This entry lists 27 T cell receptor beta chains sequenced from one sample in a study of radiotherapy plus CTLA-4 blockade in lung cancer. Clones were sequenced by immunoSEQ multiplex PCR, and TCRdb holds only the in-frame ones, with some missing. The top ten hold about 2.9% of the sample, which has tens of thousands of clones, around 80% seen once. Source: peripheral blood, taken from a patient treated with radiotherapy plus ipilimumab. Receptor source: a human donor with non-small cell lung cancer who had a partial response to radiotherapy plus ipilimumab.

The chain uses TRBV12-5 and TRBJ1-2, with a tentative D call TRBD1 (6 bases). Deletions cut 0 bases from V and 5 bases from J, with 19 bases between. The germline gives CDR1 LGHNT, CDR2 FRNRAP. This CDR3 region has 17 residues. CDR3 sequence (DNA): TGTGCTAGTGGTTTGGTACAGGGTATGGGGGTCGGATATGGCTACACCTTC. It yields the protein CASGLVQGMGVGYGYTF.

The V and J genes are TRBV7-7 and TRBJ2-1; 11 nucleotides align to TRBD2. Germline CDR1 reads SSHAT; CDR2 reads FNYEAQ (reference sequence). The V gene end was trimmed by 1 base and the J gene end by 6 bases; junction bases not matched to a gene: 8. This CDR3 has 17 amino acids. The CDR3 region is CASSLDSGGAGGNEQFF. The CDR3 DNA sequence: TGTGCCAGCAGCTTAGATAGCGGGGGGGCCGGGGGCAATGAGCAGTTCTTC.

This clone was detected once. The chain recombines TRBV7-2 with TRBJ1-3; possibly TRBD1 for D (6 bases). This CDR3 comprises 16 residues. Germline loops: CDR1 SGHTA, CDR2 FQGNSA. V dropped 1 base and J dropped 0 bases, with 10 bases sitting between them. The CDR3 loop is CASSLVGHSSGNTIYF. The CDR3 bases are TGTGCCAGCAGCTTAGTGGGACATAGCTCTGGAAACACCATATATTTT. Combining the CDR3 with reference TRBV7-2 and TRBJ1-3 gives the whole variable domain GAGVSQSPSNKVTEKGKDVELRCDPISGHTALYWYRQSLGQGLEFLIYFQGNSAPDKSGLPSDRFSAERTGGSVSTLTIQRTQQEDSAVYLCASSLVGHSSGNTIYFGEGSWLTVV.

The CDR3 region is CASSLPGETGGYTF. The CDR3 DNA sequence: TGTGCCAGCAGCTTACCGGGGGAAACGGGAGGCTACACCTTC. The V and J genes are TRBV5-5 and TRBJ1-2; D may be TRBD1 (5 bases). V lost 2 bases to trimming and J lost 8 bases, with 16 bases between them. This CDR3 has 14 amino acids. The germline gives CDR1 SGHKS, CDR2 YYEKEE (reference sequence).

This clone has a handful of counts. The chain links TRBV4-3 to TRBJ2-2; D not resolved. The CDR3 is made up of 15 amino acids. The germline CDR1 and CDR2 sequences are LGHNA and YSLEER. V lost 1 base and J 7 bases, leaving 13 bases between the germline ends. In DNA form, the CDR3 reads TGCGCCAGCAGCCAAGTTCTAGGAAGAGGCGGGGAGCTGTTTTTT. The encoded protein is CASSQVLGRGGELFF.

The chain is built from TRBV12-5 and TRBJ2-3; possible D gene TRBD1, 6 bases. V lost 0 bases to trimming and J lost 3 bases, with 7 bases between them. This CDR3 contains 14 residues. Germline CDR1 reads LGHNT; CDR2 reads FRNRAP. CDR3 sequence (DNA): TGTGCTAGTGGTTTGGTAGGGGGTACAGATACGCAGTATTTT. This sequence encodes CASGLVGGTDTQYF.

The chain uses TRBV7-2 and TRBJ2-1, with TRBD1 matching 8 bases. The J segment lost 3 bases and the V segment lost 5 bases, leaving 3 bases of the junction unmatched. Germline V gene data show CDR1 as SGHTA and CDR2 as FQGNSA. This CDR3 region has 14 residues. CDR3 sequence: CASSVDRVYNEQFF. CDR3 in DNA: TGTGCCAGCAGCGTGGACAGGGTCTACAATGAGCAGTTCTTC.

This clone was detected only once. The V gene is TRBV19, the J gene TRBJ2-2, with 9 positions matching TRBD2. Germline CDR1 reads LNHDA; CDR2 reads SQIVND (reference sequence). Germline trimming cut 6 bases from V and 6 bases from J; bases unmatched to any gene: 11. The CDR3 loop spans 16 amino acids. CDR3 region: CASSPRRGGEAGELFF. Written as DNA, the CDR3 is TGTGCCAGTAGCCCTAGGCGGGGGGGCGAGGCCGGGGAGCTGTTTTTT. Full variable domain (outside the CDR3, taken from reference TRBV19 and TRBJ2-2): DGGITQSPKYLFRKEGQNVTLSCEQNLNHDAMYWYRQDPGQGLRLIYYSQIVNDFQKGDIAEGYSVSREKKESFPLTVTSAQKNPTAFYLCASSPRRGGEAGELFFGEGSRLTVL.

This clone occurred a few times. The V gene is TRBV25-1, the J gene TRBJ2-1; D may be TRBD1 (6 bases). CDR3 length: 14 amino acids. Per germline, CDR1 MGHDK and CDR2 SYGVNS. V was clipped by 3 bases and J by 6 bases, with 12 bases between them. The chain's CDR3 is CASSETDSGNEQFF. The DNA of the CDR3 is TGTGCCAGCAGTGAGACGGACAGCGGCAATGAGCAGTTCTTC.

The CDR3, as DNA: TGTGCCACCAGCAGTCTAGATAAGGGGGGGGATGAGCAGTTCTTC. This encodes CATSSLDKGGDEQFF. V gene TRBV15 combines with J gene TRBJ2-1, with a tentative D call TRBD2 (7 bases). CDR3 length equals 15 residues. Trimming pared 3 bases from V and 8 bases from J, leaving 17 bases between. Germline CDR1 and CDR2: LNHNV and YYDKDF (reference sequence). Full variable domain (remainder filled in from reference TRBV15 and TRBJ2-1): DAMVIQNPRYQVTQFGKPVTLSCSQTLNHNVMYWYQQKSSQAPKLLFHYYDKDFNNEADTPDNFQSRRPNTSFCFLDIRSPGLGDTAMYLCATSSLDKGGDEQFFGPGTRLTVL.

The rearrangement joins TRBV30 to TRBJ2-3; 11 bases fit TRBD1. J was trimmed by 3 bases and V by 2 bases; bases with no gene match: 7. The CDR3 covers 16 residues. Germline CDR1 GTSNPN, CDR2 SVGIG (reference sequence). CDR3 residues: CAWSPDRGLRTDTQYF. DNA for the CDR3: TGTGCCTGGAGTCCGGACAGGGGGCTGAGGACAGATACGCAGTATTTT. The whole variable domain, filled in from reference TRBV30 and TRBJ2-3, reads SQTIHQWPATLVQPVGSPLSLECTVEGTSNPNLYWYRQAAGRGLQLLFYSVGIGQISSEVPQNLSASRPQDRQFILSSKKLLLSDSGFYLCAWSPDRGLRTDTQYFGPGTRLTVL.

This chain connects TRBV5-4 to TRBJ2-7; D unresolved. The V end was cut by 5 bases, the J end by 0 bases, with 12 bases between. The CDR3 contains 14 residues. Germline values: CDR1 SGHNT, CDR2 YYREEE (reference sequence). The CDR3 reads CASRPGSNSYEQYF. Here the CDR3 DNA reads TGTGCCAGCAGACCAGGAAGTAACTCCTACGAGCAGTACTTC.

The V gene is TRBV11-3, the J gene TRBJ2-7, with TRBD1 matching over 7 bases. With V trimmed by 6 bases and J by 7 bases, 6 bases remained unmatched. Germline V gene data show CDR1 as SGHNT and CDR2 as YENEEA. This CDR3 contains 12 residues. This CDR3 reads CASRGGSGEQYF. For the CDR3, the DNA is TGTGCCAGCAGAGGGGGCTCGGGGGAGCAGTACTTC.

The chain carries TRBV5-4 and TRBJ2-5; tentative D call: TRBD1 (6 bases). Germline V gene sequence: CDR1 SGHNT, CDR2 YYREEE (reference sequence). V was clipped by 5 bases and J by 5 bases, with 19 bases between them. This CDR3 comprises 15 residues. The CDR3 bases are TGTGCCAGCAGAAGACAGGCGGATCCATCTGAGACCCAGTACTTC. This gives the protein CASRRQADPSETQYF.

The rearrangement links TRBV9 to TRBJ1-3, with D maybe TRBD1 (5 bases). The CDR3 contains 14 residues. Between the trimmed V and J ends, which lost 3 bases and 0 bases, there was a span of 7 bases. The germline CDR1 and CDR2 sequences are SGDLS and YYNGEE. The CDR3 nucleotides are TGTGCCAGCAGCGGGACATACTCTGGAAACACCATATATTTT. Translation gives CASSGTYSGNTIYF.

V is TRBV5-1 and J is TRBJ2-7; maybe TRBD2 (6 bases). The CDR3 length is 14 residues. Trimming left V 0 bases short and J 3 bases short, with 10 bases between. Germline V gene lookup returns CDR1 SGHRS and CDR2 YFSETQ. The CDR3 bases are TGCGCCAGCAGCTTGGCCGCGGGGAACTACGAGCAGTACTTC. Encoded protein: CASSLAAGNYEQYF.

This chain joins TRBV18 and TRBJ2-3; 9 nucleotides align to TRBD1. CDR1 is KGHSH and CDR2 is LQKENI in the germline V gene. V shed 1 base, J shed 2 bases, and the junction held 4 bases outside the gene matches. This CDR3 spans 16 amino acids. CDR3 nucleotides: TGTGCCAGCTCACCACTTCGGACAGGGGACACAGATACGCAGTATTTT. Protein product: CASSPLRTGDTDTQYF. The full variable domain, its missing parts supplied by reference TRBV18 and TRBJ2-3, is NAGVMQNPRHLVRRRGQEARLRCSPMKGHSHVYWYRQLPEEGLKFMVYLQKENIIDESGMPKERFSAEFPKEGPSILRIQQVVRGDSAAYFCASSPLRTGDTDTQYFGPGTRLTVL.

This clone has a handful of counts. V is TRBV19 and J is TRBJ2-7, with D maybe TRBD2 (6 bases). The germline V gene has CDR1 LNHDA and CDR2 SQIVND (reference sequence). The CDR3 loop spans 12 amino acids. The V end lost 10 bases, the J end lost 5 bases, and 15 bases lay between the germline ends. This CDR3 reads CATLKGRNEQYF. For the CDR3, the DNA is TGTGCCACCCTGAAGGGGAGGAACGAGCAGTACTTC.

The V gene is TRBV6-5, the J gene TRBJ1-4, with 8 positions matching TRBD1. The CDR3 is 16 residues long. Germline V gene lookup returns CDR1 MNHEY and CDR2 SVGAGI. V was clipped by 0 bases and J by 4 bases; unmatched bases: 4. CDR3: CASSYSQGALNEKLFF. In DNA form, the CDR3 reads TGTGCCAGCAGTTACTCTCAGGGGGCCCTTAATGAAAAACTGTTTTTT.

This chain uses TRBV5-1 with TRBJ2-5, with a tentative D call TRBD1 (5 bases). Trimming pared 6 bases from V and 1 base from J, leaving 13 bases between. The CDR3 is 14 residues long. CDR1 and CDR2 (germline): SGHRS, YFSETQ. The CDR3 DNA follows: TGCGCCAGCACCACAACAGGCTTCCAAGAGACCCAGTACTTC. Translated, it gives CASTTTGFQETQYF.

This chain uses TRBV15 with TRBJ1-4; 8 bases agree with TRBD1. V lost 6 bases, J lost 3 bases, and 6 bases stayed unmatched. The V gene's germline CDR1 is LNHNV and CDR2 YYDKDF (reference sequence). CDR3 length: 15 amino acids. This CDR3 reads CATRKTGGSNEKLFF. The CDR3 region has the DNA TGTGCCACCAGAAAAACAGGGGGATCTAATGAAAAACTGTTTTTT.

This clone was seen a single time. This chain uses TRBV9 with TRBJ2-3, with 7 positions matching TRBD1. Germline lookup yields CDR1 SGDLS and CDR2 YYNGEE. This CDR3 has 15 amino acids. J gave up 1 base and V 4 bases, and 6 bases lay outside the gene matches. The CDR3 DNA reads TGTGCCAGCAGCAGCCGACAGGGAGGCACAGATACGCAGTATTTT. This gives the protein CASSSRQGGTDTQYF.

This rearrangement joins TRBV18 to TRBJ2-7; D may be TRBD1 (5 bases). Deletions cut 3 bases from V and 6 bases from J, with 21 bases between. The CDR3 has 16 amino acids. The germline CDR1 and CDR2 sequences are KGHSH and LQKENI. In nucleotides, the CDR3 is TGTGCCAGCTCACCCCGTTTAGGCCAGGGCAGCTCCGAGCAGTACTTC. This gives the protein CASSPRLGQGSSEQYF.

This chain uses TRBV6-6 with TRBJ1-1, with D perhaps matching TRBD1 (6 bases). CDR1 and CDR2 from the germline V gene are MNHNY and SVGAGI (reference sequence). The length of the CDR3 is 13 residues. V lost 6 bases and J 3 bases, leaving 11 bases between the germline ends. CDR3 DNA: TGTGCCAGCAGCAGGGGACCGTACACTGAAGCTTTCTTT. It specifies CASSRGPYTEAFF.

The genes are TRBV7-2 and TRBJ1-6; TRBD1 matches at 10 bases. Looked up from germline, CDR1 is SGHTA and CDR2 is FQGNSA. The CDR3 consists of 13 residues. Trimming removed 5 bases from V and 14 bases from J; junction bases left unmatched: 6. The DNA for the CDR3 is TGTGCCAGCAGCCGGGGACAGGGGTCGGCCCTCCACTTT. It translates to CASSRGQGSALHF. The full variable domain, with the rest looked up from reference TRBV7-2 and TRBJ1-6, is GAGVSQSPSNKVTEKGKDVELRCDPISGHTALYWYRQSLGQGLEFLIYFQGNSAPDKSGLPSDRFSAERTGGSVSTLTIQRTQQEDSAVYLCASSRGQGSALHFGNGTRLTVT.

This chain joins TRBV2 and TRBJ1-2, with 7 bases lining up with TRBD1. From germline, CDR1 is SNHLY and CDR2 FYNNEI. CDR3 length: 15 amino acids. Losses at the gene ends were 4 bases for V and 7 bases for J; bases not matched to a gene: 12. CDR3 region: CASSVGDRVTSGYTF. CDR3 nucleotides: TGTGCCAGCAGTGTTGGAGACAGGGTTACCTCTGGCTACACCTTC.

This chain joins TRBV18 and TRBJ2-7; maybe TRBD1 (6 bases). V was clipped by 3 bases and J by 0 bases, with 24 bases between them. Germline loops: CDR1 KGHSH, CDR2 LQKENI. This CDR3 has 19 amino acids. This CDR3 reads CASSPLDSSGTLSSYEQYF. CDR3 nucleotide sequence: TGTGCCAGCTCACCCCTAGACTCATCCGGGACATTGAGCTCCTACGAGCAGTACTTC.